The 32 T cell receptor beta chains in this list originate from one sample, sequenced in a study of identical twins. TCRdb recomputed calls from the 5' RACE reads with MiXCR, one row per CDR3 protein. The data show 450,000 to 600,000 distinct CDR3 sequences, around 20% seen once. The same sample was also used in a study of yellow fever vaccine responses in identical twins.

The sample was CD4+ T cells sorted from blood. Receptor source: a woman under 30 in good health.

This chain uses TRBV6-1 with TRBJ2-5; D might be TRBD1 (5 bases). V lost 6 bases and J 5 bases, leaving 16 bases between the germline ends. This CDR3 is built from 14 residues. Germline assignment: CDR1 MNHNS and CDR2 SASEGT. The CDR3 region has the DNA TGTGCCAGCAGAACCCGACAGTCCTGGGAGACCCAGTACTTC. Translated, it gives CASRTRQSWETQYF.

This clonotype was found a few times. V and J are TRBV6-2 or TRBV6-3 and TRBJ2-5; D may match TRBD1 or TRBD2 (5 bases each). The CDR3 extends over 16 amino acids. Looked up from germline, CDR1 is MNHEY and CDR2 is SVGEGT. V shed 2 bases and J shed 5 bases, with 18 bases lying between them. CDR3 bases: TGTGCCAGCAGTTACGGCTCCGGGACCAACTGGGAGACCCAGTACTTC. It codes for CASSYGSGTNWETQYF.

The CDR3 region is CSGSTGANTGELFF. The CDR3 coding sequence is TGCAGCGGTTCGACAGGGGCGAACACCGGGGAGCTGTTTTTT. This sequence joins TRBV29-1 and TRBJ2-2; 8 bases fit TRBD1. Unmatched junction bases numbered 4, after V lost 7 bases and J lost 0 bases. The CDR3 length is 14 residues. Germline CDR1 reads SQVTM; CDR2 reads ANQGSEA.

This clonotype was found a few times. The chain is built from TRBV25-1 and TRBJ2-7; possible D gene TRBD2, 6 bases. Trimming took off 5 bases at V and 6 bases at J, with 14 bases between the two ends. The CDR3 runs 13 residues. Germline loops: CDR1 MGHDK, CDR2 SYGVNS. The CDR3 here is CASSRDWDFEQYF. DNA of the CDR3: TGTGCCAGCAGTCGGGACTGGGATTTCGAGCAGTACTTC.

The chain carries TRBV19 and TRBJ2-2; D call uncertain. CDR3 size: 15 residues. Between the trimmed V and J ends, which lost 3 bases and 0 bases, there was a span of 8 bases. Germline loops: CDR1 LNHDA, CDR2 SQIVND (reference sequence). The CDR3 region has the DNA TGTGCCAGTAGTATCGCTAGGACGAACACCGGGGAGCTGTTTTTT. This encodes CASSIARTNTGELFF.

The CDR3 sequence is CASSQLQTLSTDTQYF. The CDR3 region has the DNA TGTGCCAGCAGCCAATTACAGACTTTAAGCACAGATACGCAGTATTTT. The chain links TRBV3-1 to TRBJ2-3, with unresolved D. Trimming took off 2 bases at V and 0 bases at J, with 12 bases between the two ends. The CDR3 has 16 residues. The germline V gene encodes CDR1 LGHDT and CDR2 YNNKEL (reference sequence).

This clonotype has just a few counts. This rearrangement joins TRBV3-1 to TRBJ2-4; D is unresolved. V was shortened by 2 bases and J by 8 bases, with 7 bases between the two germline ends. CDR3 size: 12 residues. The germline V gene encodes CDR1 LGHDT and CDR2 YNNKEL (reference sequence). This CDR3 reads CASSQRWDIQYF. The CDR3 coding sequence is TGTGCCAGCAGCCAAAGATGGGACATTCAGTACTTC.

The chain is built from TRBV24-1 and TRBJ2-1; 9 nucleotides align to TRBD2. V was pared by 4 bases and J by 1 base, with 4 bases of the junction left unmatched. Germline values: CDR1 KGHDR, CDR2 SFDVKD. The CDR3 runs 16 residues. The CDR3 is CATSDPSGVSYNEQFF. As DNA, the CDR3 is TGTGCCACCAGTGACCCTAGCGGGGTGTCCTACAATGAGCAGTTCTTC.

This clonotype was detected a few times. The rearrangement joins TRBV12-3 or TRBV12-4 to TRBJ2-7; D perhaps matches TRBD1 (6 bases). Trimming removed 8 bases at V and 2 bases at J, with 13 bases between. This CDR3 region has 13 residues. The CDR3 nucleotides read TGTGCCAGCCCCCTGGACAGTGCCTACGAGCAGTACGTC. Protein product: CASPLDSAYEQYV.

This clonotype appeared a few times. This sequence joins TRBV12-3 or TRBV12-4 and TRBJ2-1, with D tentatively TRBD1 or TRBD2 (5 bases each). The CDR3 sequence is 14 residues long. With 3 bases removed from V and 7 bases from J, the gap between germline ends came to 13 bases. The CDR3 loop is CASSFEGRVNEQFF. Here the CDR3 DNA reads TGTGCCAGCAGTTTCGAGGGCAGGGTGAATGAGCAGTTCTTC.

The V and J genes are TRBV2 and TRBJ2-7; tentatively, D is TRBD1 (6 bases). Trimming cost V 5 bases and J 5 bases, with 19 bases left between them. The germline V gene encodes CDR1 SNHLY and CDR2 FYNNEI. This CDR3 spans 15 amino acids. CDR3 sequence: CASSLQGHRSNEQYF. The CDR3 nucleotides are TGTGCCAGCAGTCTCCAGGGGCACAGATCCAACGAGCAGTACTTC. The complete variable domain, with remaining parts taken from reference TRBV2 and TRBJ2-7, reads EPEVTQTPSHQVTQMGQEVILRCVPISNHLYFYWYRQILGQKVEFLVSFYNNEISEKSEIFDDQFSVERPDGSNFTLKIRSTKLEDSAMYFCASSLQGHRSNEQYFGPGTRLTVT.

The table lists this clonotype with a few counts. The chain combines TRBV12-3 or TRBV12-4 with TRBJ2-3; no clear D. The CDR3 length is 13 residues. Trimming took off 5 bases at V and 3 bases at J, with 9 bases between the two ends. The CDR3 nucleotides are TGTGCCAGCAGTGGATCTCGAACAGATACGCAGTATTTT. The encoded protein is CASSGSRTDTQYF.

The chain has TRBV11-2 and TRBJ2-6; D remains unclear. Germline V gives CDR1 SGHAT, CDR2 FQNNGV. V lost 8 bases and J 0 bases, leaving 5 bases between the germline ends. The CDR3 extends over 13 amino acids. CDR3 in amino acids: CASRYSGANVLTF. CDR3 sequence (DNA): TGTGCCAGCCGATACTCTGGGGCCAACGTCCTGACTTTC.

There are a few counts of this clonotype. The chain is built from TRBV5-1 and TRBJ2-3, with 11 positions matching TRBD2. Trimming removed 1 base from V and 5 bases from J; junction bases left unmatched: 9. This CDR3 region has 17 residues. The germline gives CDR1 SGHRS, CDR2 YFSETQ. This CDR3 is CASSLFHLAGGQDTQYF. In nucleotides, the CDR3 is TGCGCCAGCAGCTTGTTCCATCTAGCGGGAGGCCAAGATACGCAGTATTTT.

The gene calls are TRBV6-1 and TRBJ1-1; 7 nucleotides line up with TRBD1. Germline lookup yields CDR1 MNHNS and CDR2 SASEGT. This CDR3 spans 14 amino acids. V gave up 6 bases and J gave up 2 bases; unmatched junction bases: 6. The DNA for the CDR3 is TGTGCCAGCAGAGGGGACAGAATCAACACTGAAGCTTTCTTT. Amino acids: CASRGDRINTEAFF.

J is TRBJ2-3 and V is TRBV7-2, with 9 bases that match TRBD2. This CDR3 region has 18 residues. Germline V gene lookup returns CDR1 SGHTA and CDR2 FQGNSA. V was clipped by 1 base and J by 4 bases; unmatched bases: 12. The DNA for the CDR3 is TGTGCCAGCAGCTTAGGCAAGGGAGCGGGAGGAGGTGCAGATACGCAGTATTTT. It yields the protein CASSLGKGAGGGADTQYF.

A few counts support this clonotype. The chain couples TRBV4-1 to TRBJ2-6; D not certain. Trimming stripped 2 bases from V and 3 bases from J, with 8 bases between. The CDR3 length is 15 residues. Germline CDR1 MGHRA, CDR2 YSYEKL. CDR3 amino acids: CASSQTVNGANVLTF. Written as DNA, the CDR3 is TGCGCCAGCAGCCAAACCGTGAATGGGGCCAACGTCCTGACTTTC.

This rearrangement joins TRBV11-2 to TRBJ2-2; unclear D gene. There are 15 residues in the CDR3. Germline V gene lookup returns CDR1 SGHAT and CDR2 FQNNGV. V lost 1 base and J 4 bases, leaving 10 bases between the germline ends. DNA for the CDR3: TGTGCCAGCAGCTTAGGCCTAAGTGTCACCGGGGAGCTGTTTTTT. Protein sequence: CASSLGLSVTGELFF.

The table lists this clonotype with a few counts. V usage is TRBV6-1 and J usage is TRBJ2-7, with 7 bases lining up with TRBD1. V shed 7 bases, J shed 1 base, and the junction held 13 bases outside the gene matches. The CDR3 runs 16 residues. CDR1 is MNHNS, CDR2 SASEGT, per germline. The CDR3 DNA reads as TGTGCCAGCAAGATGAACTCGGGACAGATATCCTACGAGCAGTACTTC. This sequence encodes CASKMNSGQISYEQYF.

In its sample, this clonotype was seen a few times. V usage is TRBV20-1 and J usage is TRBJ1-1; D not resolved. The germline gives CDR1 DFQATT, CDR2 SNEGSKA (reference sequence). The CDR3 covers 11 residues. Trimming removed 5 bases at V and 1 base at J, with 5 bases between. CDR3 amino acids: CSAPENTEAFF. CDR3 in DNA: TGCAGTGCTCCAGAGAACACTGAAGCTTTCTTT.

There are a few counts of this clonotype. The chain uses TRBV12-3 or TRBV12-4 and TRBJ1-2, with D possibly being TRBD1 (6 bases). The V and J ends lost 6 bases and 4 bases respectively, with 15 bases between them. The CDR3 sequence is 14 residues long. CDR3 sequence reads: CASSLPDSPYGYTF. The CDR3, as DNA: TGTGCCAGCAGCCTACCGGACAGCCCCTATGGCTACACCTTC.

The chain couples TRBV5-1 to TRBJ2-5, with D tentatively TRBD1 or TRBD2 (5 bases each). This CDR3 contains 17 residues. Germline V gene data show CDR1 as SGHRS and CDR2 as YFSETQ. Between the trimmed V and J ends, which lost 0 bases and 5 bases, there was a span of 20 bases. CDR3 sequence (DNA): TGCGCCAGCAGCTTGGAACCGGGACCCTTCAACTGGGAGACCCAGTACTTC. Protein product: CASSLEPGPFNWETQYF.

This sequence joins TRBV27 and TRBJ2-7; no clear D gene. Germline CDR1 and CDR2: MNHEY and SMNVEV (reference sequence). Trimming removed 6 bases at V and 0 bases at J, with 15 bases between. The CDR3 loop spans 15 amino acids. In DNA form, the CDR3 reads TGTGCCAGCAGAGGTTATGGGCAAAGCTCCTACGAGCAGTACTTC. Amino acids: CASRGYGQSSYEQYF.

There are many counts of this clonotype. The chain couples TRBV12-3 or TRBV12-4 to TRBJ2-7; D not resolved. V dropped 3 bases and J dropped 3 bases, with 9 bases sitting between them. CDR3 size: 13 residues. In DNA form, the CDR3 reads TGTGCCAGCAGTTTGGCCCGCTACTACGAGCAGTACTTC. Translated: CASSLARYYEQYF.

With regard to this clonotype: At one of its ends the junction is not consistent with the germline gene, which may arise from a read error. The chain recombines TRBV27 with TRBJ2-2; possibly TRBD2 for D (6 bases). The CDR3 is 17 amino acids. The germline CDR1 and CDR2 sequences are MNHEY and SMNVEV (reference sequence). CDR3 sequence: CASSPVIGGPYTGALFF. The CDR3 DNA sequence: TGTGCCAGCAGCCCGGTTATCGGGGGACCTTACACCGGGGCGCTGTTTTTT.

The J gene is TRBJ2-1, the V gene TRBV6-5; TRBD2 aligns across 9 bases. J lost 6 bases, V lost 0 bases, and 12 bases had no gene match. This CDR3 contains 18 residues. Germline V gene lookup returns CDR1 MNHEY and CDR2 SVGAGI. The CDR3, as DNA: TGTGCCAGCAGTTACTCGTATCGGGCGGGAGGGCCTGGCAATGAGCAGTTCTTC. Protein product: CASSYSYRAGGPGNEQFF.

This clonotype has only a few counts. The genes are TRBV10-3 and TRBJ1-5, with D maybe TRBD1 (5 bases). This CDR3 spans 14 amino acids. The V end lost 8 bases, the J end lost 2 bases, and 13 bases lay between the germline ends. Germline-derived CDR1 and CDR2 are ENHRY and SYGVKD. CDR3 coding DNA: TGTGCCATCGGGAGAGGGGAAGGCAATCAGCCCCAGCATTTT. As protein: CAIGRGEGNQPQHF.

The chain combines TRBV12-3 or TRBV12-4 with TRBJ1-2; D uncertain. The CDR3 has 13 residues. The germline V and J ends were trimmed by 1 base and 5 bases, with 8 bases remaining between them. CDR3 sequence (DNA): TGTGCCAGCAGTTTAGACAGAAGATATGGCTACACCTTC. Its translation is CASSLDRRYGYTF.

V usage is TRBV20-1 and J usage is TRBJ2-1; D possibly corresponds to TRBD2 (6 bases). Trimming stripped 0 bases from V and 4 bases from J, with 10 bases between. The CDR3 loop spans 14 amino acids. Germline loops: CDR1 DFQATT, CDR2 SNEGSKA (reference sequence). The CDR3 sequence is CSARDLARYNEQFF. CDR3 DNA sequence: TGCAGTGCTAGAGATCTAGCGAGATACAATGAGCAGTTCTTC.

The sample holds a few counts of this clonotype. The CDR3 bases are TGCGCCAGCAGTTACAGGGCGATTTCTAACTATGGCTACACCTTC. Encoded protein: CASSYRAISNYGYTF. This chain uses TRBV5-1 with TRBJ1-2, with D perhaps matching TRBD1 (6 bases). The ends were cut back, 5 bases at V and 0 bases at J, with 14 bases in the middle. In germline, CDR1 is SGHRS, CDR2 YFSETQ. CDR3 length: 15 residues.

The chain has TRBV19 and TRBJ2-5; D possibly uses TRBD1 or TRBD2 (6 bases each). Between the trimmed V and J ends, which lost 4 bases and 7 bases, there was a span of 13 bases. This CDR3 has 13 residues. Germline V gene data show CDR1 as LNHDA and CDR2 as SQIVND (reference sequence). DNA of the CDR3: TGTGCCAGTAGTACCGGGGGCACAGGGACCCAGTACTTC. It encodes CASSTGGTGTQYF.

The J gene is TRBJ2-1, the V gene TRBV5-1; D possibly corresponds to TRBD2 (5 bases). CDR3 length: 15 amino acids. Germline CDR1 reads SGHRS; CDR2 reads YFSETQ. Trimming pared 0 bases from V and 5 bases from J, leaving 12 bases between. CDR3 DNA sequence: TGCGCCAGCAGCTTGGGAGGGATTAGGGACAATGAGCAGTTCTTC. This codes for CASSLGGIRDNEQFF.